This TCR beta chain comes out of a study of T-cell memory formation after mild COVID-19. Study-level background: For the most part, TCR clusters were specific to one donor. Study-level findings and limits: The CD4+ clones that contracted clustered mainly within CM and EM, and the CD8+ clones concentrated in EMRA. The pre-infection memory compartment contained some responding clones, suggesting cross-reactive memory joined.

With regard to this clonotype: The antigen is not known.

The CDR3 is 17 residues long. Germline V lookup: CDR1 SGHDT, CDR2 YYEEEE. V trimming: 2 bases; J trimming: 7 bases; junction bases outside the gene matches: 15. TCRdb analysed the 5' RACE reads with MiXCR anew, one entry per CDR3 protein. The sample includes 150,000 to 200,000 distinct CDR3 sequences, around 10% of them seen just once. This clonotype originated in a man younger than 30 who had mild COVID-19 (a few samples of this study predate the infection). Cell type and time point are not known. The sequencing input was PBMCs or a T cell subset sorted from them (not recorded which). The genes are TRBV5-6 and TRBJ1-2, with 9 bases aligning to TRBD1. DNA of the CDR3: TGTGCCAGCAGCTTATTAAACCGGGACAGGGATGGCGGTGGCTACACCTTC. Residues: CASSLLNRDRDGGGYTF. The full variable domain, in which reference TRBV5-6 and TRBJ1-2 provide the parts outside the CDR3, is DAGVTQSPTHLIKTRGQQVTLRCSPKSGHDTVSWYQQALGQGPQFIFQYYEEEERQRGNFPDRFSGHQFPNYSSELNVNALLLGDSALYLCASSLLNRDRDGGGYTFGSGTRLTVV.